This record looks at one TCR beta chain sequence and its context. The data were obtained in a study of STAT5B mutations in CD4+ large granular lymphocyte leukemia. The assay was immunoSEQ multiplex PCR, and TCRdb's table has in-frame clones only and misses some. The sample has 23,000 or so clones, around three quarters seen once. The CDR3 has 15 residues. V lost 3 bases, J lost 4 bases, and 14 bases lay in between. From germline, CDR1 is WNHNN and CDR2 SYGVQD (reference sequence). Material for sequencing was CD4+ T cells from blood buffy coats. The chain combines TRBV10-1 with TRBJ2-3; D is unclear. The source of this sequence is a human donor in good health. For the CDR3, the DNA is TGCGCCAGCAGTGATTCGCACTCGATATCAGATACGCAGTATTTT. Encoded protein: CASSDSHSISDTQYF.